This T cell receptor (beta chain) was recorded in a study of T cell responses to AZD1222 COVID-19 vaccine. This CDR3 is 13 amino acids long. Germline loops: CDR1 LNHNV, CDR2 YYDKDF (reference sequence). The ends were cut back, 8 bases at V and 3 bases at J, with 11 bases in the middle. Profiled with immunoSEQ multiplex PCR; TCRdb holds only in-frame clones, not every one. The table records about 150,000 clones, about 87% of them present only once. This sequence was found in an adult who received the AZD1222 COVID-19 vaccine. The chain recombines TRBV15 with TRBJ2-1; tentatively, D is TRBD1 (5 bases). Sample: peripheral blood, taken 28 days after the second AZD1222 dose. The CDR3 is CATGRTLYNEQFF. The CDR3 DNA is TGTGCCACCGGCCGGACACTCTACAATGAGCAGTTCTTC.